This T cell receptor (beta chain) was identified in a study of T cells in Graves' hyperthyroidism and ophthalmopathy. This clonotype was seen at least ten times. What it binds is unknown. Regarding the study as a whole: Blood also carried most thyroid clonotypes expanded above 0.001.

A lack of ophthalmopathy progression within 18 months defined stable Graves' hyperthyroidism. With a duration under 2 months, the hyperthyroidism was newly diagnosed in patients aged 18 to 65. Researchers barred patients who had uncontrolled infection, other autoimmune disease, pregnancy or lactation. The source material, RNA transcripts, was used to amplify TCR beta CDR3 regions. HTBI primers were the set used in a first-round RT-PCR of the TCR CDR3. Using its own MiXCR run on the multiplex PCR reads, TCRdb lists one record per CDR3 protein. The sample shows 450,000 to 650,000 distinct CDR3 sequences, around 21% of them seen only once. The CDR3 is made up of 14 amino acids. After removal of 0 bases from V and 3 bases from J, the junction contained 2 bases not matched to a gene. The germline V gene has CDR1 LNHNV and CDR2 YYDKDF (reference sequence).

Sequenced material: blood. This clonotype was obtained from a man between 18 and 35 years old with Graves' hyperthyroidism. The chain is built from TRBV15 and TRBJ2-7; 7 bases match TRBD1. CDR3 sequence reads: CATSREQGSYEQYF. The CDR3, as DNA: TGTGCCACCAGCAGAGAACAGGGGAGCTACGAGCAGTACTTC.